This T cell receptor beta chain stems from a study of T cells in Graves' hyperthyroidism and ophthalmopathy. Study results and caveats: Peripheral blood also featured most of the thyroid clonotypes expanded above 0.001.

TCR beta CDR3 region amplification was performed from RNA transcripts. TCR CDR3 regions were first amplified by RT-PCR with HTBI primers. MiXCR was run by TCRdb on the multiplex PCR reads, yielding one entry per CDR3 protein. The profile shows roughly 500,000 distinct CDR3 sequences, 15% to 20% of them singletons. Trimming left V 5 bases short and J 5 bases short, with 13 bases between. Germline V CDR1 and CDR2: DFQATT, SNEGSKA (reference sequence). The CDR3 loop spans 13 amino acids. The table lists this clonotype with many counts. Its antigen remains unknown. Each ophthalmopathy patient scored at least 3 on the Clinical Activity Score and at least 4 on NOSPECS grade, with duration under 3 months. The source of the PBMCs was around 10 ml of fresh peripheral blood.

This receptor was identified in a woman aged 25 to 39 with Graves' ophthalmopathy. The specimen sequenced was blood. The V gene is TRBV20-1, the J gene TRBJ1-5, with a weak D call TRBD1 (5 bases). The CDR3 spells CSAAPGGDQPQHF. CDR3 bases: TGCAGTGCTGCTCCGGGAGGGGATCAGCCCCAGCATTTT.